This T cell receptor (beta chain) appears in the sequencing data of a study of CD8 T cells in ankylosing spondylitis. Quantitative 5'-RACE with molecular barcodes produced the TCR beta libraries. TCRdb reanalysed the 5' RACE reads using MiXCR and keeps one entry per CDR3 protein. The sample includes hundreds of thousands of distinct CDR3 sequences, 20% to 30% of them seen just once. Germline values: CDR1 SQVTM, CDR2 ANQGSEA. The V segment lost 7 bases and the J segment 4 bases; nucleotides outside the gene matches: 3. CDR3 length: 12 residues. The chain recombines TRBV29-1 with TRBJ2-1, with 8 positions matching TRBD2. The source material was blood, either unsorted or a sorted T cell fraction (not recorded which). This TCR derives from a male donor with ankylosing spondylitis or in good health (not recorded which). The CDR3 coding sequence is TGCAGCGCCGGGACTAGTTACAATGAGCAGTTCTTC. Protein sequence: CSAGTSYNEQFF.